Following are 27 T cell receptor beta chains from one sample sequenced in a study of blood T cell repertoires in COVID-19. TCRdb keeps only in-frame clones here, not all; method: immunoSEQ multiplex PCR. The sample includes a few hundred thousand clones, approximately 86% of them seen just once. The sample was peripheral blood. These receptors originate from a woman between 18 and 29 years old with acute or convalescent COVID-19.

The chain uses TRBV14 and TRBJ2-7; D possibly corresponds to TRBD2 (7 bases). CDR3 length equals 15 residues. The V end lost 1 base, the J end lost 2 bases, and 12 bases lay between the germline ends. From germline, CDR1 is SGHDN and CDR2 FVKESK. CDR3 protein: CASSQGRGGTYEQYF. The CDR3 DNA reads as TGTGCCAGCAGCCAAGGCAGGGGAGGGACCTACGAGCAGTACTTC.

The rearrangement uses TRBV9 and TRBJ1-2; TRBD1 might be the D (5 bases). CDR1 is SGDLS and CDR2 is YYNGEE in the germline V gene. This CDR3 is built from 15 residues. V lost 4 bases and J lost 6, with 19 bases in between. CDR3 in amino acids: CASSSNRKTVDGYTF. In DNA form, the CDR3 reads TGTGCCAGCAGCTCGAACAGGAAAACCGTTGATGGCTACACCTTC.

The V gene is TRBV9, the J gene TRBJ2-3; 8 bases line up with TRBD2. Germline CDR1 and CDR2: SGDLS and YYNGEE. The CDR3 has 14 amino acids. V was pared by 3 bases and J by 3 bases, with 3 bases of the junction left unmatched. CDR3 loop: CASSGRLATDTQYF. The CDR3 nucleotides read TGTGCCAGCAGCGGGCGACTAGCGACAGATACGCAGTATTTT.

The chain uses TRBV2 and TRBJ2-7; 7 bases align to TRBD2. CDR1 is SNHLY, CDR2 FYNNEI, per germline. Trimming took 5 bases from V and 3 from J; bases not matched to a gene: 7. The CDR3 has 14 amino acids. The CDR3 is CASSPTSLGYEQYF. As DNA, the CDR3 is TGTGCCAGCAGTCCGACTAGCCTGGGCTACGAGCAGTACTTC.

The chain combines TRBV7-2 with TRBJ1-5, with D maybe TRBD1 (6 bases). Germline lookup yields CDR1 SGHTA and CDR2 FQGNSA. The length of the CDR3 is 14 residues. The V end lost 5 bases, the J end lost 5 bases, and 13 bases lay between the germline ends. This CDR3 reads CASSLWSGDQPQHF. The CDR3 region has the DNA TGTGCCAGCAGCCTCTGGTCAGGGGATCAGCCCCAGCATTTT.

This clone was found a few times. The germline gene is not matched at one end of the junction; a read error may be the cause. The J gene is TRBJ1-4, the V gene TRBV18; D perhaps matches TRBD1 (6 bases). The CDR3 runs to 8 residues. Germline CDR1 KGHSH, CDR2 LQKENI. The CDR3 region is CAVQGGIF. The CDR3, as DNA: TGTGCCGTACAGGGTGGGATTTTT.

The chain joins TRBV7-8 to TRBJ1-1, with D maybe TRBD1 (5 bases). V lost 3 bases to trimming and J lost 5 bases, with 16 bases between them. The CDR3 length is 15 residues. Per the germline V gene, CDR1 is SGHVS and CDR2 is FQNEAQ. The chain's CDR3 is CASSFLDTGWTEAFF. The CDR3 DNA is TGTGCCAGCAGCTTTTTGGACACCGGGTGGACTGAAGCTTTCTTT.

This chain's CDR3 is CASSEAVGGFGYGYTF. The CDR3 DNA sequence: TGTGCCAGCAGTGAAGCCGTAGGGGGCTTCGGCTATGGCTACACCTTC. V usage is TRBV6-1 and J usage is TRBJ1-2; 7 bases fit TRBD1. Germline V lookup: CDR1 MNHNS, CDR2 SASEGT. V was clipped by 0 bases and J by 4 bases; unmatched bases: 8. The CDR3 has 16 residues.

The genes are TRBV1 and TRBJ1-6; TRBD1, the table's D call, lacks a check against the DNA. TRBV1 is flagged as a pseudogene. The CDR3 is 17 residues long. CDR3 amino acids: CTSTSVTASSYNSPLHF. The CDR3 coding sequence is TGCACCAGCACCTCCGTGACAGCCAGCTCCTATAATTCACCCCTCCACTTT.

The V and J genes are TRBV6-6 and TRBJ1-6, with 9 bases matching TRBD1. The CDR3 length is 14 residues. J lost 5 bases, V lost 10 bases, and 6 bases had no gene match. CDR1 MNHNY and CDR2 SVGAGI come from the germline V gene (reference sequence). In DNA, the CDR3 is TGTGCCATCCCCGGGGACAGGGATAATTCACCCCTCCACTTT. It yields the protein CAIPGDRDNSPLHF.

This rearrangement joins TRBV5-1 to TRBJ1-3; possibly TRBD1 for D (6 bases). V was clipped by 0 bases and J by 7 bases, with 14 bases between them. The CDR3 spans 15 residues. Germline V gene data show CDR1 as SGHRS and CDR2 as YFSETQ. The CDR3 sequence is CASSLGAGVLNTIYF. DNA for the CDR3: TGCGCCAGCAGCTTGGGGGCAGGGGTGTTGAACACCATATATTTT.

This chain joins TRBV7-9 and TRBJ2-7; a weak D match, TRBD1 (5 bases). The CDR3 spans 13 residues. The V gene's germline CDR1 is SEHNR and CDR2 FQNEAQ (reference sequence). Trimming cost V 5 bases and J 5 bases, with 13 bases left between them. The CDR3 protein is CASSDSFNHEQYF. As DNA, the CDR3 is TGTGCCAGCAGCGACAGTTTCAATCACGAGCAGTACTTC.

This clone was detected a few times. V and J are TRBV29-1 and TRBJ1-1; D is possibly TRBD1 (5 bases). Germline V gives CDR1 SQVTM, CDR2 ANQGSEA. The germline V and J ends were trimmed by 5 bases and 7 bases, with 17 bases remaining between them. This CDR3 region has 13 residues. The CDR3 DNA follows: TGCAGCGTTAGGGGAGGGACGTCGGGTGAAGCTTTCTTT. Translated: CSVRGGTSGEAFF.

The chain couples TRBV28 to TRBJ2-5; 7 nucleotides match TRBD2. The germline V gene has CDR1 MDHEN and CDR2 SYDVKM. CDR3 length equals 16 residues. The junction had 8 bases not matched to a gene; V was cut back by 2 bases and J by 2 bases. The CDR3 spells CASSLGGRRRQETQYF. As DNA, the CDR3 is TGTGCCAGCAGTTTAGGCGGGAGAAGGCGACAAGAGACCCAGTACTTC.

The CDR3 region is CAWSLWDSSYEQYF. As DNA, the CDR3 is TGTGCCTGGAGCCTTTGGGACAGCTCCTACGAGCAGTACTTC. The chain joins TRBV30 to TRBJ2-7, with 7 nucleotides matching TRBD1. This CDR3 spans 14 amino acids. With 3 bases clipped from V and 0 bases from J, the junction kept 5 bases outside the gene matches. From germline, CDR1 is GTSNPN and CDR2 SVGIG (reference sequence). Filled out from reference TRBV30 and TRBJ2-7, the complete variable domain reads SQTIHQWPATLVQPVGSPLSLECTVEGTSNPNLYWYRQAAGRGLQLLFYSVGIGQISSEVPQNLSASRPQDRQFILSSKKLLLSDSGFYLCAWSLWDSSYEQYFGPGTRLTVT.

J is TRBJ2-5 and V is TRBV29-1, with 8 bases identical to TRBD1. The CDR3 consists of 14 residues. The germline CDR1 and CDR2 sequences are SQVTM and ANQGSEA. V lost 1 base to trimming and J lost 6 bases; unmatched junction nucleotides: 7. In nucleotides, the CDR3 is TGCAGCGTTGAAGCTGGACAGGGCTTGCAGACCCAGTACTTC. This sequence encodes CSVEAGQGLQTQYF.

CDR3 DNA: TGCGCCAGCAGCTTGTTTCCGGGGTCAGGCACCGGGGAGCTGTTTTTT. The encoded protein is CASSLFPGSGTGELFF. This chain uses TRBV5-1 with TRBJ2-2, with D maybe TRBD2 (5 bases). The CDR3 is made up of 16 amino acids. V lost 1 base and J 4 bases, leaving 14 bases between the germline ends. Germline V lookup: CDR1 SGHRS, CDR2 YFSETQ.

A single count supports this clone. CDR3 sequence reads: CATSRDGLAGGSSYNEQFF. The CDR3 DNA is TGTGCCACCAGCAGAGATGGACTAGCGGGAGGGAGCTCCTACAATGAGCAGTTCTTC. The chain has TRBV15 and TRBJ2-1; 15 positions match TRBD2. The junction had 3 bases not matched to a gene; V was cut back by 0 bases and J by 0 bases. The length of the CDR3 is 19 residues. The germline gives CDR1 LNHNV, CDR2 YYDKDF (reference sequence).

The chain has TRBV5-1 and TRBJ2-1, with 11 bases matching TRBD2. Germline-derived CDR1 and CDR2 are SGHRS and YFSETQ. The CDR3 extends over 19 amino acids. With V trimmed by 1 base and J by 0 bases, 9 bases remained unmatched. The CDR3: CASSLSRLAGGGSYNEQFF. The CDR3 DNA follows: TGCGCCAGCAGCTTGTCGCGGCTAGCGGGAGGAGGCTCCTACAATGAGCAGTTCTTC.

The CDR3 spells CASSELVLQVNYNEQFF. The DNA for the CDR3 is TGTGCCAGCAGTGAACTGGTACTACAGGTTAACTACAATGAGCAGTTCTTC. The chain joins TRBV6-1 to TRBJ2-1, with D maybe TRBD1 (5 bases). Germline V gene data show CDR1 as MNHNS and CDR2 as SASEGT. The CDR3 contains 17 residues. Trimming removed 2 bases from V and 3 bases from J, with 17 bases in between.

The chain links TRBV6-6 to TRBJ1-3, with a weak D call TRBD1 (5 bases). Trimming cost V 5 bases and J 2 bases, with 10 bases left between them. In germline, CDR1 is MNHNY, CDR2 SVGAGI (reference sequence). The CDR3 is made up of 14 amino acids. CDR3 nucleotide sequence: TGTGCCAGCAGTCCAGGGTTTGCTGGAAACACCATATATTTT. It codes for CASSPGFAGNTIYF.

This clone has a single count. The chain couples TRBV6-5 to TRBJ2-3; 7 bases align to TRBD2. The CDR3 covers 15 residues. Germline-derived CDR1 and CDR2 are MNHEY and SVGAGI. Trimming removed 6 bases from V and 3 bases from J; junction bases left unmatched: 9. The CDR3 sequence is CASSPSGGVTDTQYF. DNA for the CDR3: TGTGCCAGCAGCCCCTCGGGGGGAGTGACAGATACGCAGTATTTT.

With regard to this clone: Different DNA sequences within this sample yield the same CDR3. The chain uses TRBV18 and TRBJ2-7; D gene uncertain. CDR3 size: 12 residues. Germline CDR1 reads KGHSH; CDR2 reads LQKENI. Trimming removed 2 bases from V and 1 base from J, with 3 bases in between. The CDR3 bases are TGTGCCAGCTCACCATCATCCTACGAGCAGTACTTC. Translating gives CASSPSSYEQYF. Drawing the rest from reference TRBV18 and TRBJ2-7, the complete variable domain is NAGVMQNPRHLVRRRGQEARLRCSPMKGHSHVYWYRQLPEEGLKFMVYLQKENIIDESGMPKERFSAEFPKEGPSILRIQQVVRGDSAAYFCASSPSSYEQYFGPGTRLTVT.

This clone was seen a few times. The V and J genes are TRBV21-1 and TRBJ1-4; whether TRBD1, the table's D call, matches the DNA was not checked. TRBV21-1 corresponds to a pseudogene. CDR3 length: 17 residues. The CDR3 sequence: CASSHTIQGVSPEKLFF. The CDR3 DNA reads TGTGCCAGCAGTCACACAATACAGGGTGTCAGCCCTGAAAAACTGTTTTTT.

The chain employs TRBV7-9 and TRBJ2-2; D call uncertain. Looked up from germline, CDR1 is SEHNR and CDR2 is FQNEAQ (reference sequence). V lost 11 bases and J lost 2, with 18 bases in between. The CDR3 sequence is 15 residues long. CDR3 loop: CASSVKISNTGELFF. Here the CDR3 DNA reads TGTGCCTCTTCTGTAAAAATTAGTAACACCGGGGAGCTGTTTTTT.

The chain is built from TRBV4-3 and TRBJ2-3, with TRBD2 identical over 9 bases. The V and J ends lost 0 bases and 9 bases, in that order; junction bases with no gene match: 4. CDR3 length: 14 residues. CDR1 is LGHNA and CDR2 is YSLEER in the germline V gene. CDR3 amino acids: CASSQDVREGTQYF. The CDR3 region has the DNA TGCGCCAGCAGCCAAGATGTGCGGGAGGGCACGCAGTATTTT.

The J gene is TRBJ2-7, the V gene TRBV19, with D possibly TRBD2 on 6 matching bases. The CDR3 runs to 16 residues. CDR1 and CDR2 (germline): LNHDA, SQIVND (reference sequence). V lost 2 bases and J lost 0, with 14 bases in between. The CDR3 DNA follows: TGTGCCAGTAGTATATCGGGTGGCGGGGCCTCCTACGAGCAGTACTTC. It translates to CASSISGGGASYEQYF.